This is a list of T cell receptor beta chains from one sample in a study of cytomegalovirus exposure and HLA in healthy donors. Only in-frame clones appear in the TCRdb table, and some are missing; sequencing was by immunoSEQ multiplex PCR. The sample holds approximately 200,000 clones; 60% to 85% are singletons and the top ten take less than 2%. Sequencing was carried out using PBMCs. These receptors originate from a girl aged 10 to 17 in good health and CMV-seropositive. CDR3s include the opening cysteine and the closing phenylalanine or tryptophan. D genes are given only for firm matches. A clone size is listed for some rows: how often the clone was seen (once, few, many), or a class if it is expanded.

CASSQDPRDRGGDGYTF TGCGCCAGCAGCCAAGATCCCCGGGACAGAGGGGGAGATGGCTACACCTTC NA TRBV4-3 TRBD1 TRBJ1-2
CASSERVAGDTDTQYF TGCGCCAGCAGTGAGAGGGTAGCGGGGGACACAGATACGCAGTATTTT NA TRBV10-1 TRBD2 TRBJ2-3
CASSPTGDPIYF TGTGCCAGCAGCCCCACCGGTGATCCCATATATTTT NA TRBV7-2 NA TRBJ1-3
CASSQESPGTGGFEQYF TGCGCCAGCAGCCAAGAGAGCCCCGGGACAGGGGGCTTTGAGCAGTACTTC NA TRBV4-3 TRBD1 TRBJ2-7
CASSSRGAGDTQYF TGTGCCAGCAGCTCCCGGGGGGCCGGAGATACGCAGTATTTT NA TRBV6-6 NA TRBJ2-3
CASRPDYGAGEQYF TGTGCCAGCAGACCAGACTACGGTGCGGGCGAGCAGTACTTC NA TRBV6-5 NA TRBJ2-7
CASSWDMSGSGNTIYF TGCGCCAGCAGCTGGGACATGTCGGGGTCTGGAAACACCATATATTTT few TRBV5-1 NA TRBJ1-3
CASRTGGIGYTF TGTGCCAGTAGAACAGGGGGCATCGGCTACACCTTC NA TRBV19 TRBD1 TRBJ1-2
CASSASGGVTEAFF TGTGCCAGCAGCGCCTCGGGAGGCGTCACTGAAGCTTTCTTT NA TRBV6-1 NA TRBJ1-1
CASSPVGLQETQYF TGTGCCAGCAGCCCCGTCGGACTCCAAGAGACCCAGTACTTC NA TRBV7-6 NA TRBJ2-5
CASSPPDRVEKLFF TGTGCCAGCAGCCCACCGGACAGAGTCGAAAAACTGTTTTTT NA TRBV5-6 NA TRBJ1-4
CASSLSRTGELFF TGCGCCAGCAGCTTATCGAGGACCGGGGAGCTGTTTTTT NA TRBV5-1 NA TRBJ2-2
CASSYGTSPPEDTQYF TGCGCCAGCAGCTACGGGACTAGCCCCCCGGAAGATACGCAGTATTTT NA TRBV10-1 TRBD2 TRBJ2-3
CASSLDRTGGYTF TGTGCCAGCAGCTTAGACAGGACTGGAGGCTACACCTTC NA TRBV11-2 NA TRBJ1-2
CASSLATGRSYNSPLHF TGTGCCAGCAGCTTGGCTACAGGGCGCTCCTATAATTCACCCCTCCACTTT NA TRBV5-6 NA TRBJ1-6
CASSLGGGYQETQYF TGTGCCAGCAGCTTAGGGGGGGGGTACCAAGAGACCCAGTACTTC NA TRBV11-2 TRBD2 TRBJ2-5
CASGPGQGNTYEQYF TGTGCTAGTGGTCCCGGACAGGGGAACACCTACGAGCAGTACTTC NA TRBV12-5 TRBD1 TRBJ2-7
CASSLAPGAAQPQHF TGCGCCAGCAGCTTGGCCCCAGGGGCCGCTCAGCCCCAGCATTTT NA TRBV5-1 NA TRBJ1-5
CASSVDGAGNTIYF TGTGCCAGCAGCGTAGACGGGGCTGGAAACACCATATATTTT NA TRBV9 NA TRBJ1-3
CASSAGQLNYGYTF TGTGCCAGCAGCGCGGGACAGTTAAACTATGGCTACACCTTC NA TRBV2 TRBD1 TRBJ1-2
CASSFGGGLGTEAFF TGTGCCAGCAGCTTCGGGGGGGGGTTGGGCACTGAAGCTTTCTTT once TRBV7-2 NA TRBJ1-1
CASSPNTGNYHEQFF TGCGCCAGCAGCCCCAATACAGGGAATTACCATGAGCAGTTCTTC NA TRBV4-3 NA TRBJ2-1
CASSYLAEQETQYF TGTGCCAGCAGCTACCTAGCGGAACAAGAGACCCAGTACTTC NA TRBV7-9 TRBD2 TRBJ2-5